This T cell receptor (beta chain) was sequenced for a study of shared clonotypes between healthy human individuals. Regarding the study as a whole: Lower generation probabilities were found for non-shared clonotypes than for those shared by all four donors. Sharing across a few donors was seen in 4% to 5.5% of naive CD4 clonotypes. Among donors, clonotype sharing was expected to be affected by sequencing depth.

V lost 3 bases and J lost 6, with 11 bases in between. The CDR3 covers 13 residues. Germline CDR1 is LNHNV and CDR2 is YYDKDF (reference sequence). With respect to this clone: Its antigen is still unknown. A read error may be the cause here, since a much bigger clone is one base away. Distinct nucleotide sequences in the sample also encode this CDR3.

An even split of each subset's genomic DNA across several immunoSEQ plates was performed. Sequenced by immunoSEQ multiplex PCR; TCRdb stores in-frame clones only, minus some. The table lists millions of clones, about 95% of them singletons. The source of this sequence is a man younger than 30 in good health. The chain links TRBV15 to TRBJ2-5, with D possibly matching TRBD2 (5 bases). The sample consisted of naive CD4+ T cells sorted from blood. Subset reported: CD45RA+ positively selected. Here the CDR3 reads CATSRDREQTQYF. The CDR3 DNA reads TGTGCCACCAGCAGGGACCGGGAACAGACCCAGTACTTC.